Listed here are 2 T cell receptor beta chains from one sample, sequenced in a study of cytomegalovirus exposure and HLA in healthy donors. The PCR ran on 60 Vbeta and 13 Jbeta primers. Libraries were prepared by immunoSEQ multiplex PCR; TCRdb keeps only in-frame clonotypes and omits some of them. Found here are under 200,000 clones, around 82% of them singletons; the top ten hold 4.5% to 6%. The specimen was PBMCs. The origin of the receptors is a man aged 40-49 years in good health and CMV-seronegative.

The V gene is TRBV11-3, the J gene TRBJ1-2, with 7 bases matching TRBD1. Germline CDR1 and CDR2: SGHNT and YENEEA. V shed 1 base and J 8 bases; nucleotides not matched to a gene: 7. This CDR3 has 14 residues. Written as DNA, the CDR3 is TGTGCCAGCAGCTTAGGGGGACAGCCAGGGGGCTACACCTTC. This codes for CASSLGGQPGGYTF.

The chain has TRBV27 and TRBJ2-7; perhaps TRBD1 as D (6 bases). The CDR3 totals 14 residues. The germline V gene encodes CDR1 MNHEY and CDR2 SMNVEV (reference sequence). V was shortened by 3 bases and J by 6 bases, with 15 bases between the two germline ends. The CDR3 is CASSFYRESIEQYF. The CDR3 DNA is TGTGCCAGCAGTTTCTACAGGGAGAGCATCGAGCAGTACTTC.